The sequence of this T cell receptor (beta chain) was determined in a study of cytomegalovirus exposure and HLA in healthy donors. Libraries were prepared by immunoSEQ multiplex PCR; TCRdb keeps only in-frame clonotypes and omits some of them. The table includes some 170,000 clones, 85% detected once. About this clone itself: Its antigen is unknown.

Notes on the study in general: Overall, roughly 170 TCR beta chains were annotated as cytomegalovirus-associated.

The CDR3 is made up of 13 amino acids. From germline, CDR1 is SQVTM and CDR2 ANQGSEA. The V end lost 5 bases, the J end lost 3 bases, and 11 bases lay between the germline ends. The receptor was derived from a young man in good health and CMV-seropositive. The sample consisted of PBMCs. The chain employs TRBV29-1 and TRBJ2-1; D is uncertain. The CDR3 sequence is CSVYEANYNEQFF. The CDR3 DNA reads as TGCAGCGTTTATGAAGCAAACTACAATGAGCAGTTCTTC.